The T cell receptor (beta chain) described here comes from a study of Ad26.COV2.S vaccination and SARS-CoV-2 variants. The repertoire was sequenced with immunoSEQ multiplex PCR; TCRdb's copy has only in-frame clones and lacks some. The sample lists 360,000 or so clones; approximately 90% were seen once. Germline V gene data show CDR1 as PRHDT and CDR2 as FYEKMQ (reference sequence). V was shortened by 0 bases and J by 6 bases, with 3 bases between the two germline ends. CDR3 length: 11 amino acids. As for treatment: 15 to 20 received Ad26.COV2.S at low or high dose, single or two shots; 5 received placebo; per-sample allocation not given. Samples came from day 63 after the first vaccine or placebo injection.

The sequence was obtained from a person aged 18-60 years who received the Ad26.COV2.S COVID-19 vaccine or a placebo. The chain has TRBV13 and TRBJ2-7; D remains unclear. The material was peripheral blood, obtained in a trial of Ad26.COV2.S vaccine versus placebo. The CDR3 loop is CASSLGPEQYF. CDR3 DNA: TGTGCCAGCAGCTTAGGCCCCGAGCAGTACTTC.